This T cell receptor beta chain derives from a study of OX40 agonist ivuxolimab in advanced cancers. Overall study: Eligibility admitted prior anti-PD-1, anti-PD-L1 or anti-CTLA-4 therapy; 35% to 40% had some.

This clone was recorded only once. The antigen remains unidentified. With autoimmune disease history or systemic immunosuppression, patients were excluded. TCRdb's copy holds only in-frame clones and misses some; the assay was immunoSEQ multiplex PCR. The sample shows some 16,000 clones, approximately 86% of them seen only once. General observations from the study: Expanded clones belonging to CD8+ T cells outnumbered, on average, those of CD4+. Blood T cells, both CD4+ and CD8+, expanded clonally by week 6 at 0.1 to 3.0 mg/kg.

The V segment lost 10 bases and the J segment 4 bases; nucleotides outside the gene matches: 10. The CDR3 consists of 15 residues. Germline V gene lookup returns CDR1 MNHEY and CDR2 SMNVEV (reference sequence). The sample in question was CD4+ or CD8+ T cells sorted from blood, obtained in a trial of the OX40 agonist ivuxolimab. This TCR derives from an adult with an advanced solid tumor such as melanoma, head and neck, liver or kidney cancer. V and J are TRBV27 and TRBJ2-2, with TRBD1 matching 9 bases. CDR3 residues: CATRKDRGSTGELFF. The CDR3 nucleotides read TGTGCCACTCGCAAGGACAGGGGTAGCACCGGGGAGCTGTTTTTT.